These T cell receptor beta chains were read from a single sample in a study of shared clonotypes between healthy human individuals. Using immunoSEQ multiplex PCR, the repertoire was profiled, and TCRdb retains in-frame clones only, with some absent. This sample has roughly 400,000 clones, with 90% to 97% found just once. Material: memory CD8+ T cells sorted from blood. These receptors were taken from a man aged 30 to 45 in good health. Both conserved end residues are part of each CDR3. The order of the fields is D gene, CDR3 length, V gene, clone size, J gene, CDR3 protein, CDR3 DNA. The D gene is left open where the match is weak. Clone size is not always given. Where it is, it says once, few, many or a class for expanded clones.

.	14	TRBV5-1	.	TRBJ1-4	CASSQSSTNEKLFF	TGCGCCAGCAGTCAGAGCTCAACTAATGAAAAACTGTTTTTT
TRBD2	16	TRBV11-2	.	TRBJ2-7	CASSQTSGRISYEQYF	TGTGCCAGCAGCCAGACTAGCGGGAGGATATCCTACGAGCAGTACTTC
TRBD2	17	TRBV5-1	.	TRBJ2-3	CASRPDSHSGNLYTQYF	TGCGCCAGCAGACCCGACTCACATAGCGGGAACCTTTATACGCAGTATTTT
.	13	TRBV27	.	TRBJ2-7	CASSLGGSYEQYF	TGTGCCAGCAGTTTAGGGGGCTCCTACGAGCAGTACTTC
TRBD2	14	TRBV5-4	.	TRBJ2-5	CASSAGLAGETQYF	TGTGCCAGCAGCGCTGGACTAGCGGGGGAGACCCAGTACTTC
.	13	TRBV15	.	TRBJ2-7	CATSRDGFYEQYF	TGTGCCACCAGCAGAGACGGATTCTACGAGCAGTACTTC
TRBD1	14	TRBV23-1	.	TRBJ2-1	CASSPGQGYNEQFF	TGCGCCAGCTCCCCGGGACAGGGTTACAATGAGCAGTTCTTC
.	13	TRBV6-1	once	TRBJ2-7	CASSEARNDEQYF	TGTGCCAGCAGTGAAGCGCGGAACGACGAGCAGTACTTC
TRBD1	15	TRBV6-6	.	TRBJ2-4	CASSYTGGAKNIQYF	TGTGCCAGCAGTTACACAGGGGGCGCCAAAAACATTCAGTACTTC
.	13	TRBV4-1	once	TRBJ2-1	CASSQSSYNEQFF	TGCGCCAGCAGTCAGAGTTCCTACAATGAGCAGTTCTTC
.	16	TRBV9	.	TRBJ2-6	CASSVGVGSGANVLTF	TGTGCCAGCAGCGTAGGAGTTGGCTCTGGGGCCAACGTCCTGACTTTC
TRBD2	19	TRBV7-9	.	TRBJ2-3	CASGSFTGRLAGTTDTQYF	TGTGCCAGCGGTTCGTTTACAGGGAGGCTAGCGGGGACCACAGATACGCAGTATTTT
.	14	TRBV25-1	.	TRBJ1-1	CASSARLRDGEAFF	TGTGCCAGCAGTGCCCGACTTAGGGACGGTGAAGCTTTCTTT
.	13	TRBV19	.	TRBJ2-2	CASSSGNTGELFF	TGTGCCAGTAGTAGCGGGAACACCGGGGAGCTGTTTTTT
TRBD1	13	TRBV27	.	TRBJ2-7	CASSLERGREQYF	TGTGCCAGCAGTTTAGAGAGGGGGCGCGAGCAGTACTTC